This T cell receptor beta chain is from a study of cytomegalovirus exposure and HLA in healthy donors. Study overall: It was reported in a later analysis that the 100 to 150 validation repertoires used the same platform as the approximately 620 first-cohort repertoires. Study-level results: First-cohort TCR clusters tended to co-occur in the roughly 130 validation repertoires, a later analysis found. Many donors carried some public TCRs, although rarity characterized most TCR sequences. TCR beta chains numbering some 150 were designated cytomegalovirus-associated.

About this clone: The antigen is not known.

The assay was immunoSEQ multiplex PCR, and TCRdb's table has in-frame clones only and misses some. The table lists roughly 50,000 clones, about nine tenths of them singletons, with around 1.1% in the top ten. V shed 8 bases, J shed 9 bases, and the junction held 11 bases outside the gene matches. The CDR3 has 14 amino acids. CDR1 is SGHTA and CDR2 is FQGNSA in the germline V gene. The sequence derives from a man between 18 and 29 years old in good health and CMV-seronegative. The chain recombines TRBV7-2 with TRBJ2-3; TRBD1 agrees at 10 bases. Sequenced input: PBMCs. This chain's CDR3 is CASSGDRGLPTQYF. DNA of the CDR3: TGTGCCAGCTCGGGGGACAGGGGTTTGCCAACGCAGTATTTT.